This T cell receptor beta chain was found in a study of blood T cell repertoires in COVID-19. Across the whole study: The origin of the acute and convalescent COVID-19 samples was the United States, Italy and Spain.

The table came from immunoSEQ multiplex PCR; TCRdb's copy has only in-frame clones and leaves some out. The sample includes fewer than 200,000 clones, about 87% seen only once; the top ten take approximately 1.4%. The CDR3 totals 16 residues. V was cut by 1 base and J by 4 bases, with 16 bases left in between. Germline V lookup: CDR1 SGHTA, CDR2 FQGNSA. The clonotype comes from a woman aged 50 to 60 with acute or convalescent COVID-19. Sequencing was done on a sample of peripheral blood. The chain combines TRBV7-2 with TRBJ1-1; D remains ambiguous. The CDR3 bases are TGTGCCAGCAGCTTAGTTGCGGAACTGGGGAGCACTGAAGCTTTCTTT. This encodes CASSLVAELGSTEAFF.